This T cell receptor (beta chain) emerged from a study of T cell repertoires in cytomegalovirus infection. As for the study in general: Public TCR beta signatures provided an indication of both CMV infection and a matching HLA type.

Study-level results: Ex vivo responses were dominated by HLA-C-restricted CMV-specific TCR beta clonotypes. CMV carriers having the relevant HLA were flagged by cumulative public TCR beta family frequency.

From the reads, TCRdb called clonotypes with MiXCR, one entry per CDR3 protein. This table holds around 550,000 distinct CDR3 sequences, about a quarter found once. Trimming left V 1 base short and J 7 bases short, with 12 bases between. Germline loops: CDR1 SGHDT, CDR2 YYEEEE. This CDR3 is 15 amino acids long. As regards this clonotype: What it binds is not known.

The chain links TRBV5-6 to TRBJ1-6; D not resolved. Material: PBMCs. This clonotype was obtained from a human donor in good health (CMV status not recorded). Some clones in this sample may be carry-over from other donors' samples. The CDR3 region has the DNA TGTGCCAGCAGCTTGAGGGAACGGTTGAATTCACCCCTCCACTTT. It codes for CASSLRERLNSPLHF. Supplemented by reference TRBV5-6 and TRBJ1-6, the full variable domain reads DAGVTQSPTHLIKTRGQQVTLRCSPKSGHDTVSWYQQALGQGPQFIFQYYEEEERQRGNFPDRFSGHQFPNYSSELNVNALLLGDSALYLCASSLRERLNSPLHFGNGTRLTVT.